This TCR beta chain originates from a study of blood T cells in healthy people across ages. Study in general: The capture of about one barcoded beta molecule per two T cells was achieved by template switching. General study results and limits: Versus aged donors, long-lived donors had higher diversity and more naive CD4+ cells. Donor CMV status, an unknown factor, possibly confounded changes in expanded clonotypes.

In its sample, this clonotype was seen a few times. The antigen is not known. Combining a sample-barcoded 5' primer with a J-beta primer mix, a second PCR ran for about 6 to 11 cycles. Each of the cDNA molecules was tagged by a template-switch adaptor with 12 random nucleotides. TCRdb independently ran MiXCR on the 5' RACE reads; one entry per CDR3 protein. This sample has 1,800,000 or so distinct CDR3 sequences, with 35% to 50% found just once. The sequenced material came from blood. The sequence was obtained from a human donor in good health.

The chain's CDR3 is CASSLRADTSGANVLTF. CDR3 coding DNA: TGTGCCAGCAGTTTAAGGGCAGATACCTCTGGGGCCAACGTCCTGACTTTC. The rearrangement uses TRBV12-3 or TRBV12-4 and TRBJ2-6; D gene uncertain. Trimming took off 2 bases at V and 0 bases at J, with 11 bases between the two ends. The CDR3 runs 17 residues.